What follows are 25 T cell receptor beta chains derived from one specimen sequenced in a study of T cell responses to AZD1222 COVID-19 vaccine. Assay used: immunoSEQ multiplex PCR; TCRdb lists only in-frame clones, some missing. The sample includes over 70,000 clones, over 65% of them seen just once. The material sequenced was peripheral blood, taken 28 days after the second dose of the MenACWY control vaccine. These receptor sequences come from an adult who received the MenACWY meningococcal vaccine as a control.

The chain uses TRBV5-1 and TRBJ2-2; D uncertain. Trimming removed 0 bases at V and 2 bases at J, with 5 bases between. Per germline, CDR1 SGHRS and CDR2 YFSETQ. The CDR3 contains 14 residues. The CDR3 region is CASSLDTNTGELFF. CDR3 coding DNA: TGCGCCAGCAGCTTGGACACTAACACCGGGGAGCTGTTTTTT.

The chain joins TRBV3-1 (or the pseudogene TRBV3-2) to TRBJ1-2, with D perhaps matching TRBD1 (5 bases). Per the germline V gene, CDR1 is LGHDT and CDR2 is YNNKEL (reference sequence). Deletions cut 3 bases from V and 6 bases from J, with 14 bases between. This CDR3 contains 14 residues. The CDR3 nucleotides are TGTGCCAGCAGCCAGGGCCGAGGGACGGATGGCTACACCTTC. Translation gives CASSQGRGTDGYTF.

The chain uses TRBV21-1 and TRBJ1-2; TRBD1 is the table's D call, not checked against the DNA. TRBV21-1 is deemed a pseudogene. The CDR3 length is 21 residues. The CDR3 sequence is CASSNGQEFPTASLVHYGYTF. As DNA, the CDR3 is TGTGCCAGCAGCAACGGACAGGAGTTCCCCACGGCCTCATTAGTTCACTATGGCTACACCTTC.

This clone has a single count. The CDR3 spells CASSQVEVFYNEQFF. The CDR3 DNA follows: TGCGCCAGCAGCCAAGTGGAGGTCTTCTACAATGAGCAGTTCTTC. The chain links TRBV4-1 to TRBJ2-1, with D possibly TRBD2 on 5 matching bases. The CDR3 loop spans 15 amino acids. Germline V gene lookup returns CDR1 MGHRA and CDR2 YSYEKL. V lost 1 base to trimming and J lost 3 bases, with 10 bases between them.

The chain recombines TRBV11-2 with TRBJ2-1; 11 bases match TRBD2. CDR1 is SGHAT and CDR2 is FQNNGV in the germline V gene. With 0 bases clipped from V and 4 bases from J, the junction kept 11 bases outside the gene matches. CDR3 size: 19 residues. In nucleotides, the CDR3 is TGTGCCAGCAGCTTAGATGCCTTTTCTAGCGGGAGGACTTACAATGAGCAGTTCTTC. It yields the protein CASSLDAFSSGRTYNEQFF. The full variable domain, with the rest looked up from reference TRBV11-2 and TRBJ2-1, is EAGVAQSPRYKIIEKRQSVAFWCNPISGHATLYWYQQILGQGPKLLIQFQNNGVVDDSQLPKDRFSAERLKGVDSTLKIQPAKLEDSAVYLCASSLDAFSSGRTYNEQFFGPGTRLTVL.

The rearrangement uses TRBV6-5 and TRBJ1-2; D unresolved. With 6 bases removed from V and 4 bases from J, the gap between germline ends came to 15 bases. This CDR3 has 14 residues. Germline values: CDR1 MNHEY, CDR2 SVGAGI. The CDR3 reads CASRLSYGIYGYTF. Written as DNA, the CDR3 is TGTGCCAGCAGGCTGTCGTATGGGATCTATGGCTACACCTTC.

This rearrangement joins TRBV13 to TRBJ2-3, with 10 bases lining up with TRBD2. This CDR3 is built from 14 residues. V was clipped by 4 bases and J by 4 bases; unmatched bases: 2. The germline V gene encodes CDR1 PRHDT and CDR2 FYEKMQ (reference sequence). The CDR3 region is CASSSLAGADTQYF. CDR3 DNA: TGTGCCAGCAGCTCCCTAGCGGGGGCAGATACGCAGTATTTT.

The chain couples TRBV2 to TRBJ1-2, with unresolved D. The V gene lost 4 bases and the J gene lost 6 bases, with 12 bases spanning the gap. CDR1 and CDR2 from the germline V gene are SNHLY and FYNNEI. This CDR3 has 13 residues. In DNA form, the CDR3 reads TGTGCCAGCAGTGGTGCCTGGCGCGATGGCTACACCTTC. Protein sequence: CASSGAWRDGYTF.

The chain carries TRBV7-9 and TRBJ2-5, with TRBD2 matching over 9 bases. The CDR3 is 17 amino acids. The junction had 14 bases not matched to a gene; V was cut back by 5 bases and J by 4 bases. The germline CDR1 and CDR2 sequences are SEHNR and FQNEAQ (reference sequence). The CDR3 nucleotides are TGTGCCAGCAGCCCACTCTCGGGAGCGGGAGGTGGAGAGACCCAGTACTTC. Translating it yields CASSPLSGAGGGETQYF.

The V and J genes are TRBV1 and TRBJ1-1; TRBD1, as called in the table, went unchecked against the DNA. TRBV1 constitutes a pseudogene. CDR3 length: 17 amino acids. CDR3 in amino acids: CTSSPIINSSMNTEAFF. CDR3 in DNA: TGCACCAGCAGCCCGATTATAAACAGCAGCATGAACACTGAAGCTTTCTTT.

The rearrangement joins TRBV9 to TRBJ1-3, with D possibly being TRBD1 (6 bases). The ends were cut back, 5 bases at V and 2 bases at J, with 20 bases in the middle. CDR1 SGDLS and CDR2 YYNGEE come from the germline V gene. This CDR3 contains 17 residues. CDR3 sequence (DNA): TGTGCCAGCAGTGCCACAGGGACGTCGGGTACTGGAAACACCATATATTTT. Translating it yields CASSATGTSGTGNTIYF.

The rearrangement links TRBV19 to TRBJ2-7, with TRBD1 as a possible D gene (5 bases). Germline CDR1 reads LNHDA; CDR2 reads SQIVND (reference sequence). The CDR3 spans 11 residues. The V gene lost 5 bases and the J gene lost 5 bases, with 7 bases spanning the gap. Here the CDR3 reads CASSEGDEQYF. CDR3 bases: TGTGCCAGTAGTGAAGGGGACGAGCAGTACTTC.

This chain connects TRBV30 to TRBJ2-3; D might be TRBD1 or TRBD2, each matching 5 bases. The CDR3 runs 14 residues. V shed 5 bases and J shed 2 bases, with 14 bases lying between them. The V gene's germline CDR1 is GTSNPN and CDR2 SVGIG (reference sequence). The DNA of the CDR3 is TGTGCCTGGGGGGTTGGAGGACACACAGATACGCAGTATTTT. Translation: CAWGVGGHTDTQYF.

This chain links TRBV10-3 with TRBJ2-3; tentatively, D is TRBD2 (6 bases). Between the trimmed V and J ends, which lost 4 bases and 3 bases, there was a span of 14 bases. The CDR3 covers 15 residues. Germline assignment: CDR1 ENHRY and CDR2 SYGVKD. CDR3 residues: CAISGYSGLTDTQYF. The CDR3 DNA follows: TGTGCCATCAGTGGGTATAGCGGACTGACAGATACGCAGTATTTT.

This clone came up once. V usage is TRBV9 and J usage is TRBJ2-1; no reliable D call. V was shortened by 4 bases and J by 7 bases, with 9 bases between the two germline ends. The V gene's germline CDR1 is SGDLS and CDR2 YYNGEE. The CDR3 sequence is 12 residues long. The CDR3 region is CASSQIGNEQFF. The CDR3, as DNA: TGTGCCAGCAGCCAAATCGGGAATGAGCAGTTCTTC.

This chain links TRBV6-5 with TRBJ1-1; 9 bases fit TRBD1. CDR3 length equals 15 residues. Per the germline V gene, CDR1 is MNHEY and CDR2 is SVGAGI. Trimming cost V 5 bases and J 1 base; bases outside gene matches: 5. The CDR3 DNA reads TGTGCCAGCAGTATACGACAGGGGGGGAACACTGAAGCTTTCTTT. It is translated as CASSIRQGGNTEAFF.

This clone appeared once. V is TRBV15 and J is TRBJ2-1; possible D gene TRBD2, 6 bases. Germline CDR1 reads LNHNV; CDR2 reads YYDKDF (reference sequence). The CDR3 runs to 15 residues. V dropped 3 bases and J dropped 5 bases, with 14 bases sitting between them. DNA for the CDR3: TGTGCCACCAGCAGTTGGCGGGGAGCCGACAATGAGCAGTTCTTC. This encodes CATSSWRGADNEQFF.

The chain is built from TRBV30 and TRBJ1-6; the D gene is possibly TRBD1 (5 bases). The germline gives CDR1 GTSNPN, CDR2 SVGIG (reference sequence). V was pared by 4 bases and J by 8 bases, with 21 bases between. The CDR3 loop spans 16 amino acids. The DNA of the CDR3 is TGTGCCTGGACTCAAAAAGGGACGCTTACTGATTCACCCCTCCACTTT. It yields the protein CAWTQKGTLTDSPLHF.

This chain links TRBV10-3 with TRBJ2-1; weak D call: TRBD1 (6 bases). The CDR3 sequence is 13 residues long. V was trimmed by 11 bases and J by 0 bases, leaving 11 bases between them. The germline CDR1 and CDR2 sequences are ENHRY and SYGVKD. CDR3 nucleotides: TGTGCCGTCCAGGGGTTCTCCTACAATGAGCAGTTCTTC. This translates into CAVQGFSYNEQFF.

The V call is TRBV28, the J call TRBJ2-6, with D possibly matching TRBD1 (5 bases). Trimming shortened V by 4 bases and J by 0 bases, and 19 bases separated the two germline ends. Germline CDR1 and CDR2: MDHEN and SYDVKM. The CDR3 is made up of 19 amino acids. The CDR3 sequence: CASSSSKTGAPSGANVLTF. CDR3 nucleotides: TGTGCCAGCAGTTCCTCAAAAACAGGAGCTCCCTCTGGGGCCAACGTCCTGACTTTC.

The CDR3 here is CASSAGGINYGYTF. The CDR3 DNA reads TGTGCCAGCAGTGCGGGGGGAATCAACTATGGCTACACCTTC. This chain joins TRBV2 and TRBJ1-2; D perhaps matches TRBD1 (5 bases). The V end was cut by 4 bases, the J end by 2 bases, with 11 bases between. The CDR3 length is 14 residues. Germline loops: CDR1 SNHLY, CDR2 FYNNEI.

This sequence joins TRBV9 and TRBJ1-1; D unclear. Trimming stripped 2 bases from V and 0 bases from J, with 5 bases between. Germline assignment: CDR1 SGDLS and CDR2 YYNGEE. The CDR3 sequence is 13 residues long. CDR3 in DNA: TGTGCCAGCAGCGTTACAGTGAACACTGAAGCTTTCTTT. Its protein product is CASSVTVNTEAFF.

Only one count was recorded for this clone. The genes are TRBV5-1 and TRBJ2-3, with D maybe TRBD1 (6 bases). Trimming stripped 4 bases from V and 2 bases from J, with 11 bases between. The CDR3 loop spans 14 amino acids. The V gene's germline CDR1 is SGHRS and CDR2 YFSETQ. The CDR3 reads CASSVDRFTDTQYF. CDR3 sequence (DNA): TGCGCCAGCAGCGTTGACAGGTTCACAGATACGCAGTATTTT.

This chain joins TRBV7-9 and TRBJ1-4; D gene uncertain. Germline lookup yields CDR1 SEHNR and CDR2 FQNEAQ (reference sequence). Trimming cost V 6 bases and J 0 bases, with 8 bases left between them. This CDR3 spans 14 amino acids. DNA of the CDR3: TGTGCCAGCAGTCCTCTCTCAACTAATGAAAAACTGTTTTTT. Its translation: CASSPLSTNEKLFF.

V is TRBV9 and J is TRBJ2-2; D not certain. The germline CDR1 and CDR2 sequences are SGDLS and YYNGEE. This CDR3 has 13 residues. With 6 bases removed from V and 3 bases from J, the gap between germline ends came to 9 bases. The CDR3 DNA follows: TGTGCCAGCAAGGGCGGATACACCGGGGAGCTGTTTTTT. Translation: CASKGGYTGELFF.